The sequence of this T cell receptor beta chain was determined in a study of cytomegalovirus exposure and HLA in healthy donors (TCRdb year 2017). General notes on the study: According to an earlier analysis of 587 of the donors, roughly 180 million T cells yielded 117 million unique TCR beta sequences and about 280 Gb of sequence data. About 300 gigabases of sequencing data and roughly 90 million unique TCR sequences were included in an early release covering several hundred HLA-typed donors. To predict cytomegalovirus infection status, the study brought together high-throughput TCR immunosequencing, statistical association of individual TCRs with disease status, and machine learning. Typing coverage varied by locus: roughly 629-640 donors for A, B, C, DRB1 and DQB1; approximately 500 for DQA1; around 570 for DPA1; 400 to 480 for DPB1. A later genetic analysis used genome-wide SNP genotypes for 398 of the 666 donors, treating that subset as a discovery cohort. Roughly 5 DR-DQ haplotypes were handled as single units for association and clustering, since linkage in the cohort was strong. In an earlier analysis of 500 to 650 of the donors, high-throughput TCR beta sequencing was used to judge whether each TCR beta V gene segment behaved as functional or pseudogenic. A later analysis re-analyzed previously published TCR beta repertoires from 600 to 850 donors and added high-resolution HLA genotyping to study TCR occurrence patterns. The T cell repertoires of about 700 subjects were profiled by immunosequencing and related to cytomegalovirus serostatus. The study aimed to test whether cataloging public T cell receptors could reveal signatures of past pathogen exposure. Class I and class II HLA loci were covered by the typing at four-digit resolution. Among a few hundred genotyped donors of the cohort, an average of approximately 240,000 unique TCR beta nucleotide sequences were sequenced per donor, about a sixth of them non-productive. The later analysis used no new phenotypic data to find candidate immune exposures, relying instead on TCR beta sequences and their occurrence across donors. Of the 300 to 500 genotyped donors, approximately 80% were placed in the genetic ancestry cluster associated with self-reported Caucasian donors. Alongside the repertoire data, information on donor age, sex, ethnicity and CMV serostatus was compiled. All discovery cohort repertoires had been generated on a single sequencing platform. In addition to the first cohort of 650 to 800 subjects, a separate validation cohort of 120 different subjects was used. Broad study findings and their caveats: Most TCR sequences were seen in very few donors, while some public TCRs were found in many individuals. A few of the identified cytomegalovirus-associated TCR beta chains were confirmed in vitro to be specific for cytomegalovirus antigens. Several of the top co-occurrence clusters appeared to be linked to parvovirus B19, influenza, CMV and Epstein-Barr virus, according to a later analysis. The only immune exposure information available for the cohort was CMV serostatus. Because the 87-base-pair reads could not distinguish some IMGT-functional V segments, including TRBV6-2 and TRBV6-3, those segments were excluded. Linkage disequilibrium might explain the correlated functional status among segregating V segments, but an unknown experimental factor could not be excluded. At a false discovery rate of 0.05, a later analysis linked fewer than 20,000 TCR beta sequences to specific HLA alleles. A further reported finding was that TCR beta sequences accurately predicted the HLA-A and HLA-B alleles for most subjects in the first cohort. Because counts were too low, around 18 rarely observed V segments, including chromosome 9 orphons, were left out of the earlier analysis of 587 of the donors. The classifier was reported to diagnose cytomegalovirus status with high specificity and sensitivity in both the original cohort and the validation cohort. In the study, some 180 TCR beta chains were listed as associated with cytomegalovirus. In a later analysis, HLA-associated TCR beta chains showed more clonal expansion and lower generation probabilities than non-associated chains that were equally common. Compared with the 666-donor mean, donors in an Asian-associated ancestry cluster had fewer N-insertions in productive TCRs, according to a later genetic analysis. In a later analysis, the rate of TCR association differed among HLA loci, with DRB1 alleles having the most associated TCRs and HLA-C alleles having the fewest. It was suggested by the authors that the approach could potentially be generalized to other disease states and immunological phenotypes. A cluster of highly shared sequence variants was judged likely to be a technical artifact of the sequencing pipeline. When HLA alleles, especially DR and DQ, strongly co-occurred, TCR associations were difficult to assign to individual alleles. In a later analysis, most CMV-associated TCR beta chains were found to appear HLA-restricted, with HLA associations seemingly driven largely by CMV exposure. The presence/absence analyses assumed that sequencing depth was roughly uniform across donors, and that assumption may not be true. The cohort was sequenced for TCR beta chains only, and without alpha or paired-chain data the features that could be detected were limited. Broadly in line with IMGT annotations, most TCR beta V segments showed up in productive rearrangements about 90% or about 30% of the time in an earlier analysis of 450 to 600 of the donors. HLA typing was unavailable for some donors at each locus, so association tests used only the typed subset. An association between a missense DCLRE1C variant and V-gene and J-gene trimming of TCR beta chains was found in a later genetic analysis and replicated in an independent cohort.

The cohort was made up of about 670 healthy bone marrow donors. At the time of sampling, all cohort members were nominally healthy, though unrecorded immune exposures were likely present. The donor tested CMV seropositive, placing the donor among the roughly 300 seropositive members of the cohort. Every donor gave a peripheral blood sample, and the peripheral blood mononuclear cells from that sample were used for TCR beta sequencing. The Qiagen DNeasy Blood Extraction Kit was used to extract genomic DNA from the blood cell samples. Libraries were made using the immunoSEQ multiplex PCR assay. For the multiplex PCR, a mixture combining 60 forward primers for TCR Vbeta segments and 13 reverse primers for TCR Jbeta segments was used. Amplification of the CDR3 region of rearranged TCR beta genes was performed with a multiplex PCR assay on genomic DNA. The Illumina HiSeq System was used to sequence the amplified TCR beta libraries as 87-base-pair reads. The published analysis was carried out like this. A later analysis counted about 80 million unique TCR beta chains across the 640 or so repertoires, and about 10 million of these chains were shared by at least two donors. Raw reads were error-corrected and collapsed into unique sequences with a nearest-neighbor algorithm that merged closely related sequences to remove PCR and sequencing errors. Alignment of CDR3 sequences to IMGT reference sequences was used to assign V, D and J gene segments. Each retained sequence needed at least a six-nucleotide match to both a V gene segment and a J gene segment. Rearrangements were called productive when the CDR3 lacked stop codons and stayed in frame with V and J; all others were non-productive. Following IMGT convention, CDR3 was defined as the stretch from the second conserved V-encoded cysteine up to the conserved J-encoded phenylalanine. The earlier analysis of some 580 of the donors excluded any sequence lacking an unambiguous match to a single V gene segment. In an earlier analysis of more than 500 of the donors, a V segment was called functional when productive rearrangements were above 56.7%, and segregating when the standard deviation between donors exceeded 5%. A statistical classification framework was built for diagnosing cytomegalovirus status from the catalog of TCR beta chain sequences. In a later analysis, TCR nucleotide sequences were compared against IMGT/GENE-DB human TR gene sequences so that V and J genes could be assigned. A later analysis assigned CDR3 sequences and most-parsimonious VDJ recombination scenarios with the TCRdist pipeline. In a later analysis, each TCR beta chain was defined by its CDR3 amino acid sequence together with its V-gene family, and reads lacking a unique V-gene family were excluded. To address suspected cross-contamination and a sequencing artifact, a later analysis removed around 600 highly shared, low-generation-probability nucleotide sequences. For each public chain, a later analysis derived a clonal expansion index from normalized ranks of inferred template counts within each repertoire. A later analysis computed generation probabilities with a VDJ recombination model fitted to out-of-frame rearrangements, and checked the results against IGoR. In a later analysis, hypergeometric tests were used to score TCR-TCR, TCR-HLA and TCR-CMV co-occurrence, with a repertoire-size bias correction applied to TCR pairs. False discovery rates were estimated in a later analysis by permuting HLA or CMV assignments 20 times. In a later analysis, co-occurring TCRs were grouped using DBSCAN, with TCRdist sequence similarity added in when clustering inside HLA-allele-positive subsets. For co-occurrence clustering, repertoires with fewer than 30,000 or more than 120,000 public chains were excluded, along with a handful of repertoires with anomalous nucleotide sharing. Not all clones reach the TCRdb copy of this immuneACCESS table, which keeps in-frame sequences only. Checked studies attribute under half of the gap to unresolved V genes and leave the rest unexplained. That table gives V, J and clone size, and the DNA gave D and trimming. Counted in this sample were 180,000 or so clones; over 75% of them appeared once. The biggest ten clones account for 11% to 15% of the sample.

Measured from the cysteine to the phenylalanine, the CDR3 is 14 residues long. CDR3 DNA is the only sequence kept; it has 42 bases, read in frame from the first base. Clipping removes 3 bases from V and 5 bases from J, with 5 as the unmatched junction base count. CDR1 and CDR2 were assigned from the germline V gene (reference sequence) as MNHEY and SMNVEV. As to this clone: Its cognate antigen has yet to be identified. No much larger clonotype is one base removed from it; base qualities were not supplied.

The sequence was obtained from a man aged 50-59 years in good health and CMV-seropositive. Material for sequencing was PBMCs. The chain links TRBV27 with TRBJ2-5, and TRBD2 matches 8 of the central bases. The DNA is as follows: TGTGCCAGCAGTTTCGGACTAGCATCGGAGACCCAGTACTTC. This gives the protein CASSFGLASETQYF.